The 4 T cell receptor beta chains in this list originate from one sample, sequenced in a study of T cells in Graves' hyperthyroidism and ophthalmopathy. There were TCR beta CDR3 regions amplified from RNA transcripts. In the first-round RT-PCR of the TCR CDR3, the HTBI primer set was used. Each CDR3 protein is one row after TCRdb ran MiXCR on the multiplex PCR reads. The sample consists of over 400,000 distinct CDR3 sequences, 20% to 25% of them appearing once. Specimen: blood. The receptor source for this set is a woman between 65 and 79 years old with Graves' ophthalmopathy.

This clonotype was counted between two and nine times. The chain is built from TRBV2 and TRBJ1-2; possible D gene TRBD1, 6 bases. The germline V and J ends were trimmed by 5 bases and 3 bases, with 10 bases remaining between them. The CDR3 is made up of 13 amino acids. Germline CDR1 reads SNHLY; CDR2 reads FYNNEI. This CDR3 reads CASSNRDDYGYTF. In nucleotides, the CDR3 is TGTGCCAGCAGTAACAGGGACGACTATGGCTACACCTTC.

This clonotype was observed a few times. The rearrangement joins TRBV10-3 to TRBJ2-5; the match to TRBD1 covers 9 bases. The CDR3 totals 13 residues. V was clipped by 10 bases and J by 3 bases; unmatched bases: 6. The germline gives CDR1 ENHRY, CDR2 SYGVKD. CDR3 DNA sequence: TGTGCCACAATGGACAGGGGCGAAGAGACCCAGTACTTC. It encodes CATMDRGEETQYF.

The gene calls are TRBV7-3 and TRBJ2-2, with TRBD2 as a possible D gene (6 bases). CDR1 and CDR2 (germline): SGHTA, FQGTGA. With 5 bases removed from V and 7 bases from J, the gap between germline ends came to 20 bases. This CDR3 comprises 16 residues. CDR3 loop: CASSQGSLGSIGELFF. The CDR3 DNA is TGTGCCAGCAGCCAAGGGTCTCTCGGGAGTATCGGGGAGCTGTTTTTT.

The chain couples TRBV27 to TRBJ2-5; D may be TRBD2 (7 bases). Germline assignment: CDR1 MNHEY and CDR2 SMNVEV (reference sequence). V lost 6 bases, J lost 5 bases, and 19 bases lay in between. This CDR3 is 15 amino acids long. CDR3: CASSKGGRETETQYF. CDR3 in DNA: TGTGCCAGCAGCAAGGGGGGGCGGGAGACGGAGACCCAGTACTTC.